This entry lists 15 T cell receptor beta chains sequenced from one sample in a study of T cell responses to AZD1222 COVID-19 vaccine. Profiling relied on immunoSEQ multiplex PCR, and the TCRdb table lists in-frame clones only, not all of them. The sample lists some 110,000 clones, roughly nine tenths seen once, with 2.5% to 4% in the top ten. The input for sequencing was peripheral blood, taken on day 0 of AZD1222 vaccination. Receptors were obtained from an adult in good health.

The chain couples TRBV6-5 to TRBJ2-2; TRBD1 might be the D (5 bases). The germline V gene encodes CDR1 MNHEY and CDR2 SVGAGI. V lost 7 bases, J lost 7 bases, and 10 bases lay in between. CDR3 length: 12 residues. The CDR3 DNA follows: TGTGCCAGCAAGGGGATGGGCGGGGAGCTGTTTTTT. Its protein product is CASKGMGGELFF.

V and J are TRBV6-2 or TRBV6-3 and TRBJ2-1; 8 nucleotides agree with TRBD1. Germline trimming cut 4 bases from V and 0 bases from J; bases unmatched to any gene: 11. In germline, CDR1 is MNHEY, CDR2 SVGEGT. This CDR3 is 18 amino acids long. In nucleotides, the CDR3 is TGTGCCAGCAGTTCGACAGGGGAACCCCTTGGCTCCTACAATGAGCAGTTCTTC. This sequence encodes CASSSTGEPLGSYNEQFF.

The genes are TRBV6-4 and TRBJ1-2; D is undetermined. Germline V gives CDR1 MRHNA, CDR2 SNTAGT. V was clipped by 6 bases and J by 6 bases, with 11 bases between them. This CDR3 comprises 12 residues. The CDR3 region has the DNA TGTGCCAGCAGGACCCCAGGACATGGCTACACCTTC. Translated, it gives CASRTPGHGYTF.

The chain couples TRBV5-4 to TRBJ2-7; D is uncertain. With 9 bases removed from V and 1 base from J, the gap between germline ends came to 14 bases. CDR3 size: 13 residues. Germline CDR1 is SGHNT and CDR2 is YYREEE (reference sequence). CDR3 sequence: CAISFGSSYEQYF. CDR3 DNA: TGTGCCATTTCGTTCGGCTCGTCCTACGAGCAGTACTTC. Filled out from reference TRBV5-4 and TRBJ2-7, the complete variable domain reads ETGVTQSPTHLIKTRGQQVTLRCSSQSGHNTVSWYQQALGQGPQFIFQYYREEENGRGNFPPRFSGLQFPNYSSELNVNALELDDSALYLCAISFGSSYEQYFGPGTRLTVT.

In nucleotides, the CDR3 is TGCGCCAGCGGCCTGTCCGGGGGCGGGAGTCGGTATACGCAGTATTTT. Its protein is CASGLSGGGSRYTQYF. This sequence joins TRBV10-2 and TRBJ2-3, with a tentative D call TRBD2 (7 bases). Germline CDR1 WSHSY, CDR2 SAAADI. With 8 bases removed from V and 7 bases from J, the gap between germline ends came to 25 bases. This CDR3 has 16 amino acids.

V and J are TRBV19 and TRBJ2-6; D is perhaps TRBD1 or TRBD2 (5 bases each). Germline assignment: CDR1 LNHDA and CDR2 SQIVND (reference sequence). V was trimmed by 4 bases and J by 0 bases, leaving 13 bases between them. The CDR3 sequence is 17 residues long. In DNA form, the CDR3 reads TGTGCCAGTAGTACCCGGGACGGAAGCTCTGGGGCCAACGTCCTGACTTTC. The encoded protein is CASSTRDGSSGANVLTF.

The V call is TRBV6-5, the J call TRBJ2-7; D call uncertain. The CDR3 sequence is 14 residues long. Germline V CDR1 and CDR2: MNHEY, SVGAGI. The V and J ends lost 8 bases and 7 bases respectively, with 21 bases between them. The CDR3, as DNA: TGTGCCAGCGGCCCGATTGGCCGCGCGCCGGAGCAGTACTTC. As protein: CASGPIGRAPEQYF.

The chain combines TRBV15 with TRBJ1-1; tentatively, D is TRBD1 (5 bases). V was pared by 0 bases and J by 1 base, with 12 bases between. CDR3 length equals 16 residues. Germline V gene data show CDR1 as LNHNV and CDR2 as YYDKDF (reference sequence). The CDR3 loop reads CATSRDGQGSNTEAFF. The CDR3 bases are TGTGCCACCAGCAGAGATGGGCAGGGATCGAACACTGAAGCTTTCTTT.

This clone was seen just once. This chain connects TRBV19 to TRBJ1-1; no reliable D call. The CDR3 loop spans 13 amino acids. Germline assignment: CDR1 LNHDA and CDR2 SQIVND (reference sequence). Trimming pared 5 bases from V and 3 bases from J, leaving 10 bases between. The CDR3 region is CASSLRPDTEAFF. DNA for the CDR3: TGTGCCAGTAGTCTTCGACCGGACACTGAAGCTTTCTTT.

The chain joins TRBV7-2 to TRBJ1-5; the D gene is possibly TRBD1 (5 bases). CDR1 is SGHTA, CDR2 FQGNSA, per germline. Deletions cut 6 bases from V and 4 bases from J, with 10 bases between. CDR3 size: 13 residues. CDR3 in amino acids: CASRRTGNQPQHF. The CDR3, as DNA: TGTGCCAGCAGACGCACAGGTAATCAGCCCCAGCATTTT.

The chain combines TRBV27 with TRBJ2-3, with a weak D call TRBD1 (5 bases). Germline V gene lookup returns CDR1 MNHEY and CDR2 SMNVEV (reference sequence). V shed 3 bases and J shed 2 bases, with 9 bases lying between them. The CDR3 length is 14 residues. The CDR3 DNA sequence: TGTGCCAGCAGTTTTTGGGGCTACACAGATACGCAGTATTTT. It encodes CASSFWGYTDTQYF.

This CDR3 reads CASSLRVRGQGFQPQHF. In nucleotides, the CDR3 is TGTGCCAGCAGCTTACGGGTTCGGGGACAGGGTTTTCAGCCCCAGCATTTT. The J gene is TRBJ1-5, the V gene TRBV7-8; 9 bases fit TRBD1. After removal of 2 bases from V and 6 bases from J, the junction contained 11 bases not matched to a gene. CDR1 SGHVS and CDR2 FQNEAQ come from the germline V gene. This CDR3 has 17 amino acids.

The CDR3 bases are TGTGCCAGCAGTCCCCGAGTTAACTCCTACGAGCAGTACTTC. Translation: CASSPRVNSYEQYF. The rearrangement links TRBV6-5 to TRBJ2-7, with no clear D. The CDR3 runs to 14 residues. Germline V CDR1 and CDR2: MNHEY, SVGAGI. The V end lost 5 bases, the J end lost 0 bases, and 11 bases lay between the germline ends.

The chain links TRBV27 to TRBJ2-2; possibly TRBD2 for D (6 bases). Germline V gives CDR1 MNHEY, CDR2 SMNVEV (reference sequence). The CDR3 loop spans 14 amino acids. The germline V and J ends were trimmed by 5 bases and 9 bases, with 16 bases remaining between them. The CDR3 sequence: CASSPSAGYRELFF. The CDR3 bases are TGTGCCAGCAGTCCCTCCGCGGGGTACCGGGAGCTGTTTTTT.

This chain connects TRBV3-1 (or the pseudogene TRBV3-2) to TRBJ2-2, with D hard to call. V was pared by 4 bases and J by 5 bases, with 14 bases between. The CDR3 sequence is 15 residues long. The germline CDR1 and CDR2 sequences are LGHDT and YNNKEL (reference sequence). CDR3 protein: CASSPSGLRTGELFF. CDR3 nucleotides: TGTGCCAGCAGCCCTAGTGGTTTGCGTACCGGGGAGCTGTTTTTT.